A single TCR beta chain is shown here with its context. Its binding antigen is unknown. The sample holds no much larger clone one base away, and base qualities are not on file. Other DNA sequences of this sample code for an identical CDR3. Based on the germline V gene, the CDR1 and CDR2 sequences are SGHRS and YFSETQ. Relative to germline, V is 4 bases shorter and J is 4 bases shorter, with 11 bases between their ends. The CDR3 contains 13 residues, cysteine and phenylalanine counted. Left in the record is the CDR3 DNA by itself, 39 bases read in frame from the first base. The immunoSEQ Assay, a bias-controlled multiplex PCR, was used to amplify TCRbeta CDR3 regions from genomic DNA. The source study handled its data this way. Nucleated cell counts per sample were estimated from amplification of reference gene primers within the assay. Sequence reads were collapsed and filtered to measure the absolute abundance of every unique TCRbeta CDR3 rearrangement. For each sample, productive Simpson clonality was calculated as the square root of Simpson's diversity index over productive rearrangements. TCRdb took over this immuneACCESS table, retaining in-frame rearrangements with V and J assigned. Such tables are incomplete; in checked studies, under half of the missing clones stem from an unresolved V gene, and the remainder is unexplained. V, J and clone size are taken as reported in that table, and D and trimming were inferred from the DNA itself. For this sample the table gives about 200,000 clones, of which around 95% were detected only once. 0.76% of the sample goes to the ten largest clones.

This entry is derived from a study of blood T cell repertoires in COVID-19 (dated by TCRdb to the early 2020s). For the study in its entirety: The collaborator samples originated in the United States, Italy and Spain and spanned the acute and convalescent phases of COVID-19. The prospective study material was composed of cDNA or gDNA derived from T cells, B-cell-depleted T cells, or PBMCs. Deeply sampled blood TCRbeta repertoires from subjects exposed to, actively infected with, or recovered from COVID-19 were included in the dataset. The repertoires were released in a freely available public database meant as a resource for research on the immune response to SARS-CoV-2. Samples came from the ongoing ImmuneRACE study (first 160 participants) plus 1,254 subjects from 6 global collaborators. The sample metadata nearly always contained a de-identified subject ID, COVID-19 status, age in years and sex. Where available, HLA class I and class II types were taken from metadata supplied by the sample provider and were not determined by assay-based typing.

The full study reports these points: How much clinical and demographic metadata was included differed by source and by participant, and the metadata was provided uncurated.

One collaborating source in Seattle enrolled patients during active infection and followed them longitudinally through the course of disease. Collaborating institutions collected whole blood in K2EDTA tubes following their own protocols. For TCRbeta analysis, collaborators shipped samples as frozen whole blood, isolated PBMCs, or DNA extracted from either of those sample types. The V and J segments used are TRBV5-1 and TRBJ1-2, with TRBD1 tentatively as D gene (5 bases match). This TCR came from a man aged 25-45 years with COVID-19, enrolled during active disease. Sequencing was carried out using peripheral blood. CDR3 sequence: CASSPTGLYGYTF. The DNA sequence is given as TGCGCCAGCAGCCCCACAGGTCTCTATGGCTACACCTTC. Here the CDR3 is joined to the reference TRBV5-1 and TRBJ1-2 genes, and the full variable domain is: KAGVTQTPRYLIKTRGQQVTLSCSPISGHRSVSWYQQTPGQGLQFLFEYFSETQRNKGNFPGRFSGRQFSNSRSEMNVSTLELGDSALYLCASSPTGLYGYTFGSGTRLTVV.